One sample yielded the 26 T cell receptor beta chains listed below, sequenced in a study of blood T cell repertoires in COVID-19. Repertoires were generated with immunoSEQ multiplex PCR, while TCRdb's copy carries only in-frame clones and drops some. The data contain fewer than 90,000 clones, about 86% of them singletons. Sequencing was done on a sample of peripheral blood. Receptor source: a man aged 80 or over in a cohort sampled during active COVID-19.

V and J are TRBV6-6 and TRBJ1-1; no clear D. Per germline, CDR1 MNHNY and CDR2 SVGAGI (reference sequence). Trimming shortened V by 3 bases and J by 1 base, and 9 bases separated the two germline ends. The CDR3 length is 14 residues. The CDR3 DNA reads TGTGCCAGCAGTTATTCCCCTCGGAACACTGAAGCTTTCTTT. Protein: CASSYSPRNTEAFF.

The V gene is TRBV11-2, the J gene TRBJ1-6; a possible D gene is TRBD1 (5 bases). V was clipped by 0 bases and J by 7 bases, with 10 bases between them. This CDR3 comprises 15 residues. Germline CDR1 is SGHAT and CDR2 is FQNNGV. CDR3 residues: CASSLDAGRNSPLHF. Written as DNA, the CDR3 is TGTGCCAGCAGCTTAGATGCAGGGCGGAATTCACCCCTCCACTTT.

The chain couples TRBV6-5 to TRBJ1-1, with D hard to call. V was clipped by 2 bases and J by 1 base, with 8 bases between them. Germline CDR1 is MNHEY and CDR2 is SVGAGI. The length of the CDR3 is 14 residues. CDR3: CASSYGQENTEAFF. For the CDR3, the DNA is TGTGCCAGCAGTTACGGCCAGGAGAACACTGAAGCTTTCTTT.

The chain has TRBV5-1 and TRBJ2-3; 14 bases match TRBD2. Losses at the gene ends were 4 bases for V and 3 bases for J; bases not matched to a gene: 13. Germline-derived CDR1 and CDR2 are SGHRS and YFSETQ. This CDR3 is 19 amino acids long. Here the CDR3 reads CASSATPGTSGGRTDTQYF. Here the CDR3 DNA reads TGCGCCAGCAGCGCGACCCCCGGGACTAGCGGGGGCCGAACAGATACGCAGTATTTT.

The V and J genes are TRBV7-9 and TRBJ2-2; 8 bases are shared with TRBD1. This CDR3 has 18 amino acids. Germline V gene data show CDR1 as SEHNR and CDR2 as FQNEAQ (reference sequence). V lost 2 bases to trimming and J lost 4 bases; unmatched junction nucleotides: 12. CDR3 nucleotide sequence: TGTGCCAGCAGCTTACTAGGACAGGGCAAAAGGGGCACCGGGGAGCTGTTTTTT. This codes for CASSLLGQGKRGTGELFF.

CDR3 residues: CASSTWTGGPDTEAFF. For the CDR3, the DNA is TGTGCCAGTAGTACCTGGACAGGGGGCCCCGACACTGAAGCTTTCTTT. The chain carries TRBV19 and TRBJ1-1; 11 bases map to TRBD1. CDR3 size: 16 residues. V trimming: 4 bases; J trimming: 3 bases; junction bases outside the gene matches: 7. Per the germline V gene, CDR1 is LNHDA and CDR2 is SQIVND (reference sequence).

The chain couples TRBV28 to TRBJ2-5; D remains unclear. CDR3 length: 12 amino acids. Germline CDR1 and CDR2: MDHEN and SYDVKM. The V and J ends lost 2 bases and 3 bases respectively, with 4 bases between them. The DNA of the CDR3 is TGTGCCAGCAGTTTACTCGAAGAGACCCAGTACTTC. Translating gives CASSLLEETQYF.

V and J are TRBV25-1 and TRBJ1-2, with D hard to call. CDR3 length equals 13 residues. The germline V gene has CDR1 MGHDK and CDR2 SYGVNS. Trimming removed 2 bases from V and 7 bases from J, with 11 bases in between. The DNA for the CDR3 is TGTGCCAGCAGTGAAGCTTGGGCCCGTGGCTACACCTTC. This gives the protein CASSEAWARGYTF.

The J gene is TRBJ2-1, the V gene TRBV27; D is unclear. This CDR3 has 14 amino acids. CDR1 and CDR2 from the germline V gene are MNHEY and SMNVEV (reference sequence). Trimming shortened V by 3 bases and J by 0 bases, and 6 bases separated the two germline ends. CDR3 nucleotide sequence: TGTGCCAGCAGTTTTATCAGCTCCTACAATGAGCAGTTCTTC. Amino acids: CASSFISSYNEQFF.

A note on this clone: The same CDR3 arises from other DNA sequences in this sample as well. The CDR3 here is CASSPDRGGNQPQHF. Here the CDR3 DNA reads TGTGCCAGCTCTCCCGACAGGGGTGGCAATCAGCCCCAGCATTTT. The chain couples TRBV18 to TRBJ1-5; 8 bases match TRBD1. The CDR3 extends over 15 amino acids. Per the germline V gene, CDR1 is KGHSH and CDR2 is LQKENI. The V and J ends lost 6 bases and 2 bases, in that order; junction bases with no gene match: 6.

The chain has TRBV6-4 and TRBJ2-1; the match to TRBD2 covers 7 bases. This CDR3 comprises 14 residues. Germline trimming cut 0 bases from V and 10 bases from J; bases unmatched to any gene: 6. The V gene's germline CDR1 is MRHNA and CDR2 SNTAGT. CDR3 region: CASSDSSWRGEQFF. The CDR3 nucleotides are TGTGCCAGCAGTGACTCCTCGTGGCGGGGGGAGCAGTTCTTC.

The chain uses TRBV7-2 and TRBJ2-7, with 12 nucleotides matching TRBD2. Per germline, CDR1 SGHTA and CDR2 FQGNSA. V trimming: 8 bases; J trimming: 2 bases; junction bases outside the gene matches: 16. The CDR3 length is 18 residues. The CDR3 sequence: CASDRGQTSGGTTYEQYV. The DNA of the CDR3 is TGTGCCAGCGACAGGGGGCAAACTAGCGGGGGGACCACCTACGAGCAGTACGTC.

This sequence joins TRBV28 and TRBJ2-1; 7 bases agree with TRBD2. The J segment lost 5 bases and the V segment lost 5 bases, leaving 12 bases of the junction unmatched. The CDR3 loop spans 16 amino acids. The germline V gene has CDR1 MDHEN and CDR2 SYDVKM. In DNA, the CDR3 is TGTGCCAGCAGTGTCTTTTCGGGACTAAATGACAATGAGCAGTTCTTC. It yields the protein CASSVFSGLNDNEQFF.

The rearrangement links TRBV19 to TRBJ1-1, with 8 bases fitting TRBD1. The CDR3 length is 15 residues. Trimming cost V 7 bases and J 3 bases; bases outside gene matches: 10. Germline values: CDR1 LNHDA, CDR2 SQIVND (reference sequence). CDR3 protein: CASKGTGLGDTEAFF. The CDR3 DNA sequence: TGTGCCAGTAAGGGGACAGGCCTCGGGGACACTGAAGCTTTCTTT.

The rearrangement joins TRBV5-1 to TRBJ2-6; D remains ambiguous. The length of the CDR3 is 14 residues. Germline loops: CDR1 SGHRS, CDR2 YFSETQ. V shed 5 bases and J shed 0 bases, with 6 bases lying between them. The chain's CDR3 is CASSSYSGANVLTF. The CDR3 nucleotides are TGCGCCAGCAGTAGCTACTCTGGGGCCAACGTCCTGACTTTC.

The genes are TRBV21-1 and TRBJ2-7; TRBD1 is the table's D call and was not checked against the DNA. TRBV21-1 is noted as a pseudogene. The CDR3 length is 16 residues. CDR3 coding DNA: TGTGCCAGCAGCCAAGGAGGGCCCAGGGGCTATACGAAGCAGTACGTC. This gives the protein CASSQGGPRGYTKQYV.

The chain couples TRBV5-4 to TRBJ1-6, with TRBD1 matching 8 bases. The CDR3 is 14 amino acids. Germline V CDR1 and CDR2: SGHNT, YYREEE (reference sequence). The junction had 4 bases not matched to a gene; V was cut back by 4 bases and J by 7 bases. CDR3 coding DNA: TGTGCCAGCAGCGCGGACAGGGAGAATTCACCCCTCCACTTT. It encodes CASSADRENSPLHF.

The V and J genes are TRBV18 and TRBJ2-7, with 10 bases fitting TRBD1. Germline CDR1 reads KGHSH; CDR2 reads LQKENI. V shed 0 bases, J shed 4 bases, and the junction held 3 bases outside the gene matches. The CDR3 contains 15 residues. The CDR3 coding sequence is TGTGCCAGCTCACCACCGTCGGGACAGGGGTACGAGCAGTACTTC. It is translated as CASSPPSGQGYEQYF.

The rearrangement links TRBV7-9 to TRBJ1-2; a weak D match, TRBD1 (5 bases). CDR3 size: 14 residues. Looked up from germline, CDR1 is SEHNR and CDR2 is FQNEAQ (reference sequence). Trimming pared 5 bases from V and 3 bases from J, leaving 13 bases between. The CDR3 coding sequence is TGTGCCAGCAGCCCAAGGACGGGGGACTATGGCTACACCTTC. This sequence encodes CASSPRTGDYGYTF.

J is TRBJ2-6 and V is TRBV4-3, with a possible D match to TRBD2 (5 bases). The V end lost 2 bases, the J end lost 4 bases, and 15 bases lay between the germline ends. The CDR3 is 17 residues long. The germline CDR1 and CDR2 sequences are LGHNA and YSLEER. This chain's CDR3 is CASSQTGISLGANVLTF. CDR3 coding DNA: TGCGCCAGCAGCCAAACCGGGATATCGCTAGGGGCCAACGTCCTGACTTTC.

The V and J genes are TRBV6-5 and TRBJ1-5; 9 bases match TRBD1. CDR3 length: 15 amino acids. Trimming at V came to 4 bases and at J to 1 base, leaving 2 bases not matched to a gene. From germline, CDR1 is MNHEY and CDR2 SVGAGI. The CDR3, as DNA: TGTGCCAGCAGTTCGGACAGGGGAAGCAATCAGCCCCAGCATTTT. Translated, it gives CASSSDRGSNQPQHF.

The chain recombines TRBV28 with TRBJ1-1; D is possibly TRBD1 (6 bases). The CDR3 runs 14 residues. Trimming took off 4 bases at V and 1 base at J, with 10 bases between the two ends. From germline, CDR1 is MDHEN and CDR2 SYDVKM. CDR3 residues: CASSSGRGNTEAFF. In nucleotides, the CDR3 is TGTGCCAGCAGTTCGGGCAGGGGGAACACTGAAGCTTTCTTT.

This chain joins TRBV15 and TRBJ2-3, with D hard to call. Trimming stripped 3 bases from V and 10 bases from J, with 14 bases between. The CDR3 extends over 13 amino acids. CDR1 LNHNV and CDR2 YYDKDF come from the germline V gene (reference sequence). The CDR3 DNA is TGTGCCACCAGCAGGCCTGGGCCCCAGGCGCAGTATTTT. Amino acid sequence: CATSRPGPQAQYF. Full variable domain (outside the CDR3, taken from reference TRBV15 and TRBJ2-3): DAMVIQNPRYQVTQFGKPVTLSCSQTLNHNVMYWYQQKSSQAPKLLFHYYDKDFNNEADTPDNFQSRRPNTSFCFLDIRSPGLGDTAMYLCATSRPGPQAQYFGPGTRLTVL.

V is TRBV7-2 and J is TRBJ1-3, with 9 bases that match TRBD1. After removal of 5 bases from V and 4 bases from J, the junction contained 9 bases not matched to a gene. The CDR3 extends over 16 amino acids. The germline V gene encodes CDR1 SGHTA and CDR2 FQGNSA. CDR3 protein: CASSAGTGILGNTIYF. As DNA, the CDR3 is TGTGCCAGCAGCGCCGGGACAGGGATTTTAGGAAACACCATATATTTT.

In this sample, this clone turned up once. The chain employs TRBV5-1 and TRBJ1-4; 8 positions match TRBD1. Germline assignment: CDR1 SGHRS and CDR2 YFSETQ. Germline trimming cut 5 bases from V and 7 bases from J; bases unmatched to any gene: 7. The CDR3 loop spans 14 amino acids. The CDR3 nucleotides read TGCGCCAGCAGGGATGACAGGGGAGGTGAAAAACTGTTTTTT. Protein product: CASRDDRGGEKLFF.

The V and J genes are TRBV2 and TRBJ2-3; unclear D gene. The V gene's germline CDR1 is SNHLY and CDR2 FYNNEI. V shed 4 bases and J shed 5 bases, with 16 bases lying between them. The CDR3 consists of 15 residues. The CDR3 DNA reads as TGTGCCAGCAGTGGCGACACTGACCTACGAGATACGCAGTATTTT. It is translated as CASSGDTDLRDTQYF. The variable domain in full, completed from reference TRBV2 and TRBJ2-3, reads EPEVTQTPSHQVTQMGQEVILRCVPISNHLYFYWYRQILGQKVEFLVSFYNNEISEKSEIFDDQFSVERPDGSNFTLKIRSTKLEDSAMYFCASSGDTDLRDTQYFGPGTRLTVL.